This T cell receptor beta chain was profiled in a study of blood T cell repertoires in COVID-19. Study as a whole: Researchers got acute and convalescent COVID-19 samples from the United States, Italy and Spain. PBMCs, B-cell-depleted T cells, or T cells provided the cDNA or gDNA that made up the material.

Assay used: immunoSEQ multiplex PCR; TCRdb lists only in-frame clones, some missing. The sample gives 400,000 or so clones, around 90% of which show up once; roughly 3.1% is in the top ten. What was sequenced was peripheral blood. The sequence was obtained from a human donor in a cohort sampled during active COVID-19.

The CDR3 sequence: CASSEQPGQGPDTQYF. Written as DNA, the CDR3 is TGTGCCAGCAGTGAACAGCCGGGACAGGGACCAGATACGCAGTATTTT. The genes are TRBV6-1 and TRBJ2-3, with TRBD1 matching 9 bases. After removal of 2 bases from V and 4 bases from J, the junction contained 7 bases not matched to a gene. This CDR3 comprises 16 residues. CDR1 MNHNS and CDR2 SASEGT come from the germline V gene.